Listed below are T cell receptor beta chains from one sample, sequenced in a study of cytomegalovirus exposure and HLA in healthy donors. The method was immunoSEQ multiplex PCR; TCRdb's version includes in-frame clones alone and lacks a portion of them. This sample has around 89,000 clones, with about 74% found just once. Sequenced input: PBMCs. These receptors all come from a man between 40 and 49 years old in good health and CMV-seronegative. Each CDR3 is given with its conserved first and last residue. D genes are given only for firm matches. Not all rows give a size; the values are once, few, many and, for expanded clones, a class.

v_call: TRBV4-2
d_call: NA
j_call: TRBJ2-3
clone_size: NA
cdr3_nt: TGTGCCAGCAGCCCCACAGACAGGGCGGGGGGAGATACGCAGTATTTT
cdr3_aa: CASSPTDRAGGDTQYF

v_call: TRBV18
d_call: NA
j_call: TRBJ1-1
clone_size: NA
cdr3_nt: TGTGCCAGCTCACCACCAGGGGTGTACACTGAAGCTTTCTTT
cdr3_aa: CASSPPGVYTEAFF

v_call: TRBV14
d_call: NA
j_call: TRBJ1-5
clone_size: once
cdr3_nt: TGTGCCAGCAGCCCGGGACTGCTCAATCAGCCCCAGCATTTT
cdr3_aa: CASSPGLLNQPQHF

v_call: TRBV28
d_call: NA
j_call: TRBJ1-1
clone_size: once
cdr3_nt: TGTGCCAGCATCCTTTCAGTAGCGACTGAAGCTTTCTTT
cdr3_aa: CASILSVATEAFF

v_call: TRBV7-3
d_call: TRBD2
j_call: TRBJ2-1
clone_size: NA
cdr3_nt: TGTGCCAGCAGCCCGGGACTAGCGGGGGTTGATGAGCAGTTCTTC
cdr3_aa: CASSPGLAGVDEQFF

v_call: TRBV5-4
d_call: TRBD1
j_call: TRBJ1-2
clone_size: NA
cdr3_nt: TGTGCCAGCAGCTTGGGGACAGGAGCTAACTATGGCTACACCTTC
cdr3_aa: CASSLGTGANYGYTF

v_call: TRBV18
d_call: NA
j_call: TRBJ1-5
clone_size: NA
cdr3_nt: TGTGCCAGCTCACCAGGGCAACAGCTCAATCAGCCCCAGCATTTT
cdr3_aa: CASSPGQQLNQPQHF

v_call: TRBV4-2
d_call: TRBD1
j_call: TRBJ2-2
clone_size: NA
cdr3_nt: TGTGCCAGCAGCCAAGGGACAGGGCATACCGGGGAGCTGTTTTTT
cdr3_aa: CASSQGTGHTGELFF

v_call: TRBV5-1
d_call: NA
j_call: TRBJ2-6
clone_size: NA
cdr3_nt: TGCGCCAGCAGCTTAGGGCAGGGGCCCTCTGGGGCCAACGTCCTGACTTTC
cdr3_aa: CASSLGQGPSGANVLTF

v_call: TRBV13
d_call: TRBD1
j_call: TRBJ1-1
clone_size: NA
cdr3_nt: TGTGCCAGCAGCGTCTCACAGGGGGCAGGGGGAACTGAAGCTTTCTTT
cdr3_aa: CASSVSQGAGGTEAFF

v_call: TRBV2
d_call: NA
j_call: TRBJ2-7
clone_size: NA
cdr3_nt: TGTGCCGGCAGCTTAACAGGCGGGGTTAGGTCCTACGAGCAGTACTTC
cdr3_aa: CAGSLTGGVRSYEQYF

v_call: TRBV15
d_call: TRBD1
j_call: TRBJ2-2
clone_size: once
cdr3_nt: TGTGCCACCAGCCTGCGGACAGGGGGCACCGGGGAGCTGTTTTTT
cdr3_aa: CATSLRTGGTGELFF

v_call: TRBV27
d_call: NA
j_call: TRBJ1-2
clone_size: NA
cdr3_nt: TGTGCCAGCAGTCCCCGGGGTAACTATGGCTACACCTTC
cdr3_aa: CASSPRGNYGYTF

v_call: TRBV6-5
d_call: NA
j_call: TRBJ1-2
clone_size: NA
cdr3_nt: TGTGCCAGCAGTTACTCACCCCTACCAGGCCAGGGTGGCTACACCTTC
cdr3_aa: CASSYSPLPGQGGYTF

v_call: TRBV28
d_call: NA
j_call: TRBJ2-3
clone_size: once
cdr3_nt: TGTGCCAGCAGTTTGGCGCGGGGTACAGATACGCAGTATTTT
cdr3_aa: CASSLARGTDTQYF

v_call: TRBV10-3
d_call: TRBD1
j_call: TRBJ1-1
clone_size: NA
cdr3_nt: TGTGCCATCAGCAGAACAGGGGGCCACACTGAAGCTTTCTTT
cdr3_aa: CAISRTGGHTEAFF

v_call: TRBV11-2
d_call: TRBD1
j_call: TRBJ2-6
clone_size: NA
cdr3_nt: TGTGCCAGCAGCTTAGTCCACAGGGGCGCCCTCTCTGGGGCCAACGTCCTGACTTTC
cdr3_aa: CASSLVHRGALSGANVLTF

v_call: TRBV2
d_call: NA
j_call: TRBJ2-4
clone_size: NA
cdr3_nt: TGTGCCAGCAGTGAGTATAGGCGGGGAGGAGGCATTCAGTACTTC
cdr3_aa: CASSEYRRGGGIQYF

v_call: TRBV10-1
d_call: NA
j_call: TRBJ2-3
clone_size: few
cdr3_nt: TGCGCCAGCAGGAGTCCCCGAGACATCAAGTCAGATACGCAGTATTTT
cdr3_aa: CASRSPRDIKSDTQYF

v_call: TRBV4-3
d_call: NA
j_call: TRBJ2-7
clone_size: NA
cdr3_nt: TGCGCCAGCAGCCAAGGCTACGTGATAGGGGGTAAGGCTCCGTACTTC
cdr3_aa: CASSQGYVIGGKAPYF

v_call: TRBV6-4
d_call: NA
j_call: TRBJ2-3
clone_size: NA
cdr3_nt: TGTGCCAGCAGTAAACGGACTAACACAGATACGCAGTATTTT
cdr3_aa: CASSKRTNTDTQYF

v_call: TRBV15
d_call: NA
j_call: TRBJ1-2
clone_size: NA
cdr3_nt: TGTGCCACCAGGAGACAGGATCTCGGAAACTATGGCTACACCTTC
cdr3_aa: CATRRQDLGNYGYTF

v_call: TRBV11-2
d_call: TRBD1
j_call: TRBJ1-1
clone_size: NA
cdr3_nt: TGTGCCAGCAGCTTAGTAACAGGGGGGGGGTGCACTGAAGCTTTCTTT
cdr3_aa: CASSLVTGGGCTEAFF

v_call: TRBV7-9
d_call: TRBD2
j_call: TRBJ2-3
clone_size: NA
cdr3_nt: TGTGCCAGCAGCCCGCTAGCGGGGGGATTCTCGAGCACAGATACGCAGTATTTT
cdr3_aa: CASSPLAGGFSSTDTQYF

v_call: TRBV20-1
d_call: NA
j_call: TRBJ1-1
clone_size: NA
cdr3_nt: TGCAGTGCTTCGCCAAACACGGGGGCTTTCTTT
cdr3_aa: CSASPNTGAFF

v_call: TRBV9
d_call: TRBD1
j_call: TRBJ2-3
clone_size: NA
cdr3_nt: TGTGCCAGCAGCGTAAAACAGGGGAGTATAAGGACAGATACGCAGTATTTT
cdr3_aa: CASSVKQGSIRTDTQYF

v_call: TRBV28
d_call: NA
j_call: TRBJ1-1
clone_size: few
cdr3_nt: TGTGCCAGCATATGGGCAATAGGCACTGAAGCTTTCTTT
cdr3_aa: CASIWAIGTEAFF

v_call: TRBV29-1
d_call: TRBD1
j_call: TRBJ1-2
clone_size: few
cdr3_nt: TGCAGCGTTGAAGATAAGGAGAGGCAGGGGGTACTTTATGGCTACACCTTC
cdr3_aa: CSVEDKERQGVLYGYTF

v_call: TRBV4-1
d_call: TRBD2
j_call: TRBJ2-6
clone_size: once
cdr3_nt: TGCGCCAGCAGCCAATTCGTTAGCGGGGCCAGCTCTGGGGCCAACGTCCTGACTTTC
cdr3_aa: CASSQFVSGASSGANVLTF

v_call: TRBV27
d_call: NA
j_call: TRBJ1-2
clone_size: NA
cdr3_nt: TGTGCCAGCAGTTCTGGGGGGAGGGGCTACACCTTC
cdr3_aa: CASSSGGRGYTF

v_call: TRBV27
d_call: TRBD1
j_call: TRBJ2-5
clone_size: NA
cdr3_nt: TGTGCCAGCAGTTTCCTGGACAGGGGGCGGAAGTGGGAGACCCAGTACTTC
cdr3_aa: CASSFLDRGRKWETQYF

v_call: TRBV5-4
d_call: NA
j_call: TRBJ2-3
clone_size: NA
cdr3_nt: TGTGCCAGCAGCTTGGGGCAGGGGAGCACAGATACGCAGTATTTT
cdr3_aa: CASSLGQGSTDTQYF

v_call: TRBV7-2
d_call: NA
j_call: TRBJ1-1
clone_size: few
cdr3_nt: TGTGCCAGCAGCCTAAGGGGAGGTGGGTTGAGAAACACTGAAGCTTTCTTT
cdr3_aa: CASSLRGGGLRNTEAFF

v_call: TRBV19
d_call: NA
j_call: TRBJ1-5
clone_size: NA
cdr3_nt: TGTGCCACTACGGACAGCGCTTCCAATCAGCCCCAGCATTTT
cdr3_aa: CATTDSASNQPQHF

v_call: TRBV30
d_call: NA
j_call: TRBJ2-3
clone_size: NA
cdr3_nt: TGTGCCTGGAGTCCGCTAGGAGATACGCAGTATTTT
cdr3_aa: CAWSPLGDTQYF

v_call: TRBV6-1
d_call: NA
j_call: TRBJ2-7
clone_size: NA
cdr3_nt: TGTGCCAGCAGTGAGACAGAAAGCTCCTACGAGCAGTACTTC
cdr3_aa: CASSETESSYEQYF

v_call: TRBV19
d_call: NA
j_call: TRBJ1-1
clone_size: few
cdr3_nt: TGTGCCAGTAGTATGATGACACCAAGGGGGGCTTTCTTT
cdr3_aa: CASSMMTPRGAFF

v_call: TRBV15
d_call: NA
j_call: TRBJ1-6
clone_size: NA
cdr3_nt: TGTGCCACCAGCGCGGAGGGGTCTTATTCACCCCTCCACTTT
cdr3_aa: CATSAEGSYSPLHF

v_call: TRBV5-1
d_call: NA
j_call: TRBJ2-2
clone_size: NA
cdr3_nt: TGCGCCAGCAGCTTGGTCCAGGGGGGCACCGGGGAGCTGTTTTTT
cdr3_aa: CASSLVQGGTGELFF

v_call: TRBV21-1
d_call: NA
j_call: TRBJ1-1
clone_size: NA
cdr3_nt: TGTGCCAGCAGCAGTCCTAGGACAGGTGATAATATAGAAGCTTTCTTT
cdr3_aa: CASSSPRTGDNIEAFF

v_call: TRBV5-1
d_call: TRBD1
j_call: TRBJ1-1
clone_size: few
cdr3_nt: TGCGCCAGCGACCCGGGACAGGGGCGTGGAGCTTTCTTT
cdr3_aa: CASDPGQGRGAFF

v_call: TRBV4-2
d_call: NA
j_call: TRBJ2-5
clone_size: few
cdr3_nt: TGTGCCAGCAGCCAAGCGAGGGGGGGACAAGAGACCCAGTACTTC
cdr3_aa: CASSQARGGQETQYF

v_call: TRBV4-1
d_call: TRBD2
j_call: TRBJ2-1
clone_size: NA
cdr3_nt: TGCGCCAGCAGCCAAGATCCAACTAGCGTTTGGGGGCAGTTCTTC
cdr3_aa: CASSQDPTSVWGQFF

v_call: TRBV4-3
d_call: TRBD1
j_call: TRBJ2-7
clone_size: NA
cdr3_nt: TGCGCCAGCAGCCAAGATTTAGCGGGACAGGGGAACTACGAGCAGTACTTC
cdr3_aa: CASSQDLAGQGNYEQYF

v_call: TRBV6-1
d_call: TRBD1
j_call: TRBJ2-1
clone_size: few
cdr3_nt: TGTGCCAGCAGTGAAGAGGCAGGGGGCTACAATGAGCAGTTCTTC
cdr3_aa: CASSEEAGGYNEQFF

v_call: TRBV4-3
d_call: TRBD2
j_call: TRBJ2-2
clone_size: few
cdr3_nt: TGCGCCAGCAGCCAAGGGTATAGCGGGGACGACACCGGGGAGCTGTTTTTT
cdr3_aa: CASSQGYSGDDTGELFF

v_call: TRBV5-4
d_call: NA
j_call: TRBJ1-3
clone_size: NA
cdr3_nt: TGTGCCAGCAGCCAGATTTCGGGGGGAAACACCATATATTTT
cdr3_aa: CASSQISGGNTIYF

v_call: TRBV28
d_call: NA
j_call: TRBJ1-6
clone_size: NA
cdr3_nt: TGTGCCAGCACCTACCGGGGAACCTATAATTCACCCCTCCACTTT
cdr3_aa: CASTYRGTYNSPLHF

v_call: TRBV6-5
d_call: NA
j_call: TRBJ1-2
clone_size: NA
cdr3_nt: TGTGCCAGCAGTTACTTTGAAGGGGAAGAGTACGGCTACACCTTC
cdr3_aa: CASSYFEGEEYGYTF

v_call: TRBV9
d_call: TRBD2
j_call: TRBJ2-3
clone_size: NA
cdr3_nt: TGTGCCAGCAGCGTAGTTGGCGGGGGGGCCGAAGATACGCAGTATTTT
cdr3_aa: CASSVVGGGAEDTQYF

v_call: TRBV9
d_call: NA
j_call: TRBJ1-3
clone_size: NA
cdr3_nt: TGTGCCAGCAGCCCAAGTGGGGGCGGCTACCGAAACACCATATATTTT
cdr3_aa: CASSPSGGGYRNTIYF

v_call: TRBV4-2
d_call: NA
j_call: TRBJ2-5
clone_size: NA
cdr3_nt: TGTGCCAGCAGCCAAAACCCCCGCAGCAGGGCAGAGACCCAGTACTTC
cdr3_aa: CASSQNPRSRAETQYF

v_call: TRBV27
d_call: TRBD1
j_call: TRBJ2-1
clone_size: NA
cdr3_nt: TGTGCCAGCGGGACAGGGGTCGGAACCTACAATGAGCAGTTCTTC
cdr3_aa: CASGTGVGTYNEQFF

v_call: TRBV11-3
d_call: TRBD1
j_call: TRBJ2-7
clone_size: NA
cdr3_nt: TGTGCCAGCAGCTTCTCCGGACAGGGCTACGAGCAGTACTTC
cdr3_aa: CASSFSGQGYEQYF

v_call: TRBV30
d_call: NA
j_call: TRBJ1-4
clone_size: few
cdr3_nt: TGTGCCTGGAGTGTACATGTTCTCCAGGGCAGAGACAGAACTAATGAAAAACTGTTTTTT
cdr3_aa: CAWSVHVLQGRDRTNEKLFF

v_call: TRBV27
d_call: NA
j_call: TRBJ2-7
clone_size: NA
cdr3_nt: TGTGCCAGCAGTTTCACCCCGGGGTACGAGCAGTACTTC
cdr3_aa: CASSFTPGYEQYF

v_call: TRBV7-9
d_call: TRBD1
j_call: TRBJ1-6
clone_size: NA
cdr3_nt: TGTGCCAGCAGCTCGCCCCTTTCCGGGACAGATTATAATTCACCCCTCCACTTT
cdr3_aa: CASSSPLSGTDYNSPLHF